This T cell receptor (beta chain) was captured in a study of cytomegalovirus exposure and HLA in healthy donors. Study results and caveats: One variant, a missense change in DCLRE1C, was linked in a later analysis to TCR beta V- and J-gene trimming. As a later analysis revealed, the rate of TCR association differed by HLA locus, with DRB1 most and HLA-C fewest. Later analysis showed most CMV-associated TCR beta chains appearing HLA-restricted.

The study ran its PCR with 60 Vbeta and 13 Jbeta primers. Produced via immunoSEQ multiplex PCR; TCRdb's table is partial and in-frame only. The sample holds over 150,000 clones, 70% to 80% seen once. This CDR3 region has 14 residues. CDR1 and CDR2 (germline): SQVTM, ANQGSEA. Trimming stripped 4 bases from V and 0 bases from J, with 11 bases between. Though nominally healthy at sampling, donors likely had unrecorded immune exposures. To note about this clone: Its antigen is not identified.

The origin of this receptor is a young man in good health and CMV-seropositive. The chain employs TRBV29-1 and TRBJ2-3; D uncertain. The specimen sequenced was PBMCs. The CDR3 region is CSVGAAASTDTQYF. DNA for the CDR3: TGCAGCGTTGGGGCCGCCGCTAGCACAGATACGCAGTATTTT.